A single sample is the source of the 5 T cell receptor beta chains below, sequenced in a study of Ad26.COV2.S vaccination and SARS-CoV-2 variants. Libraries were prepared by immunoSEQ multiplex PCR; TCRdb keeps only in-frame clonotypes and omits some of them. This table holds fewer than 900,000 clones, roughly 90% found once. Noted treatment: about 20 received Ad26.COV2.S at low or high dose, single or two shots; several received placebo; per-sample allocation not given. Samples came from day 63 after the first vaccine or placebo injection. This sample comprised peripheral blood, obtained in a trial of Ad26.COV2.S vaccine versus placebo. Receptor source: a person aged 18 to 59 who received the Ad26.COV2.S COVID-19 vaccine or a placebo.

The CDR3 nucleotides read TGTGCCAGCAGCCAAGAAGCAGTGAACTATGGCTACACCTTC. Residues: CASSQEAVNYGYTF. The chain joins TRBV14 to TRBJ1-2; the D is unclear. Germline values: CDR1 SGHDN, CDR2 FVKESK. Deletions cut 0 bases from V and 2 bases from J, with 7 bases between. The CDR3 length is 14 residues.

The chain is built from TRBV30 and TRBJ1-3, with 9 positions matching TRBD1. CDR1 GTSNPN and CDR2 SVGIG come from the germline V gene (reference sequence). There are 16 residues in the CDR3. V lost 4 bases and J lost 4; bases outside the gene matches: 11. The CDR3 spells CAWTRTGVGYGNTIYF. Here the CDR3 DNA reads TGTGCCTGGACGAGGACAGGGGTCGGCTACGGAAACACCATATATTTT.

The chain has TRBV24-1 and TRBJ2-3, with a possible D match to TRBD2 (6 bases). Per germline, CDR1 KGHDR and CDR2 SFDVKD. V lost 3 bases and J lost 1, with 16 bases in between. The CDR3 spans 17 residues. CDR3 region: CATSDPLKVAGTDTQYF. The CDR3 DNA follows: TGTGCCACCAGTGATCCCCTTAAGGTAGCGGGCACAGATACGCAGTATTTT.

This chain joins TRBV5-8 and TRBJ2-1, with 12 bases lining up with TRBD2. V lost 1 base and J lost 7; bases outside the gene matches: 9. The CDR3 covers 17 residues. Germline CDR1 SGHTS, CDR2 YDEGEE. CDR3 nucleotide sequence: TGTGCCAGCAGCTTGTGGACGGCTAGCGGGGGGGTGAATGAGCAGTTCTTC. Translated: CASSLWTASGGVNEQFF.

The chain couples TRBV30 to TRBJ1-1; D may be TRBD1 (6 bases). V dropped 0 bases and J dropped 5 bases, with 13 bases sitting between them. Germline-derived CDR1 and CDR2 are GTSNPN and SVGIG (reference sequence). The CDR3 covers 14 residues. CDR3 residues: CAWSVWGGGTEAFF. CDR3 DNA sequence: TGTGCCTGGAGTGTATGGGGAGGGGGGACTGAAGCTTTCTTT.